This T cell receptor beta chain was sequenced in a study of molecular identifiers for immune sequencing clone quantification. Trimming removed 0 bases at V and 2 bases at J, with 10 bases between. The CDR3 runs to 15 residues. The germline V gene has CDR1 DFQATT and CDR2 SNEGSKA (reference sequence). As regards this clonotype: A much larger clone lies one base from this, so it may be a read error. The CDR3 end shows no conserved phenylalanine or tryptophan, and so a read error is likely.

TCRdb re-analysed the PCR reads in MiXCR, keeping a single row per CDR3 protein. The sample consists of hundreds of thousands of distinct CDR3 sequences, 15% to 20% of them appearing once. The sequence was collected from a human donor in good health. Some libraries in this study had Jurkat cell RNA spiked in. The sequenced sample was naive CD8+ T cells from blood, with Jurkat cell RNA spiked in. The sample's subset: FACS-sorted CD8+CD4-CCR7+CD45RA+ naive T cells. The V gene is TRBV20-1, the J gene TRBJ2-2, with D unresolved. The CDR3 nucleotides read TGCAGTGCTAGAGAGTCCTCGGTTAACACCGGGGAGCTGTTTCTT. It translates to CSARESSVNTGELFL.